These 9 T cell receptor beta chains were sequenced from one sample in a study of T-cell memory formation after mild COVID-19. TCRdb passed the 5' RACE reads through MiXCR, listing each CDR3 protein once. The top ten clones hold 2.4% of a sample with roughly 190,000 distinct CDR3 sequences, around 16% of them seen once. Sequenced sample: PBMCs or a T cell subset sorted from them (not recorded which). These receptors were obtained from an adult woman who had mild COVID-19 (a few samples of this study predate the infection). Cell type and time point are not known.

This chain links TRBV12-3 or TRBV12-4 with TRBJ1-6; D gene uncertain. The V and J ends lost 1 base and 7 bases respectively, with 8 bases between them. The CDR3 covers 14 residues. CDR3 region: CASSLEGHNSPLHF. DNA for the CDR3: TGTGCCAGCAGTTTAGAGGGTCACAATTCACCCCTCCACTTT.

The rearrangement uses TRBV6-1 and TRBJ1-2, with 9 nucleotides matching TRBD1. Trimming took 4 bases from V and 8 from J; bases not matched to a gene: 11. This CDR3 has 15 residues. Germline loops: CDR1 MNHNS, CDR2 SASEGT. DNA for the CDR3: TGTGCCAGCAGTGGGACAGGGGCCGTTACGCGCGGCTACACCTTC. Translating it yields CASSGTGAVTRGYTF.

This clonotype was picked up a small number of times. The chain joins TRBV11-2 to TRBJ1-3; D not resolved. Germline V gene sequence: CDR1 SGHAT, CDR2 FQNNGV. The ends were cut back, 5 bases at V and 4 bases at J, with 15 bases in the middle. There are 15 residues in the CDR3. The CDR3 region is CASSPLRERGNTIYF. The CDR3 nucleotides are TGTGCCAGCAGCCCCCTGCGAGAGAGAGGAAACACCATATATTTT. Full variable domain (rest looked up from reference TRBV11-2 and TRBJ1-3): EAGVAQSPRYKIIEKRQSVAFWCNPISGHATLYWYQQILGQGPKLLIQFQNNGVVDDSQLPKDRFSAERLKGVDSTLKIQPAKLEDSAVYLCASSPLRERGNTIYFGEGSWLTVV.

The genes are TRBV9 and TRBJ1-1; perhaps TRBD1 as D (6 bases). Trimming took off 3 bases at V and 5 bases at J, with 17 bases between the two ends. Germline values: CDR1 SGDLS, CDR2 YYNGEE. The CDR3 extends over 15 amino acids. The CDR3 here is CASSAVAGTTTEAFF. In DNA, the CDR3 is TGTGCCAGCAGCGCAGTAGCCGGGACAACTACTGAAGCTTTCTTT.

The V gene is TRBV6-5, the J gene TRBJ2-1; 7 nucleotides align to TRBD2. The CDR3 has 13 amino acids. CDR1 and CDR2 from the germline V gene are MNHEY and SVGAGI. The V segment lost 6 bases and the J segment 8 bases; nucleotides outside the gene matches: 7. Here the CDR3 reads CASRDPGLHEQFF. In nucleotides, the CDR3 is TGTGCCAGCAGGGACCCGGGACTACATGAGCAGTTCTTC.

The CDR3 reads CASRSPGTSGYEQYF. The CDR3 DNA reads as TGTGCCAGCAGGAGTCCCGGGACTAGCGGCTACGAGCAGTACTTC. The chain couples TRBV6-2 or TRBV6-3 to TRBJ2-7; 11 bases match TRBD2. Per the germline V gene, CDR1 is MNHEY and CDR2 is SVGEGT. The trim removed 6 bases at V and 3 bases at J, leaving 7 bases unmatched. There are 15 residues in the CDR3.

This chain connects TRBV20-1 to TRBJ2-1; TRBD1 aligns across 9 bases. Looked up from germline, CDR1 is DFQATT and CDR2 is SNEGSKA (reference sequence). The CDR3 is made up of 16 amino acids. The V and J ends lost 0 bases and 6 bases, in that order; junction bases with no gene match: 9. CDR3 amino acids: CSARDPDRGAPNEQFF. The CDR3 DNA follows: TGCAGTGCTAGAGATCCCGACAGGGGGGCCCCCAATGAGCAGTTCTTC.

The chain joins TRBV20-1 to TRBJ2-7; 14 bases agree with TRBD2. V trimming: 6 bases; J trimming: 4 bases; junction bases outside the gene matches: 8. CDR1 and CDR2 (germline): DFQATT, SNEGSKA (reference sequence). The CDR3 runs 15 residues. In nucleotides, the CDR3 is TGCAGTGCGATCCCGGGACTAGCGGGGGCATACGAGCAGTACTTC. Translation: CSAIPGLAGAYEQYF.

This clonotype was seen only a few times. The rearrangement uses TRBV28 and TRBJ1-1, with D maybe TRBD1 (6 bases). This CDR3 is built from 12 residues. Germline CDR1 reads MDHEN; CDR2 reads SYDVKM. V lost 1 base and J 8 bases, leaving 8 bases between the germline ends. Written as DNA, the CDR3 is TGTGCCAGCAGTTTATATAGGGGGGAAGCTTTCTTT. It is translated as CASSLYRGEAFF.